The 6 T cell receptor beta chains in this list originate from one sample, sequenced in a study of blood T cells in healthy people across ages. Primers used in a second PCR of about 6 to 11 cycles were a sample-barcoded 5' primer and a J-beta primer mix. TCRdb processed the 5' RACE reads anew with MiXCR; each CDR3 protein has one entry. The data show 600,000 to 800,000 distinct CDR3 sequences, roughly 21% seen once. Sequenced material: blood. The receptors come from a man between 70 and 80 years old in good health.

As to this clonotype: The junction shows a germline mismatch at one end, possibly a read error. The genes are TRBV20-1 and TRBJ2-2, with a weak D call TRBD2 (6 bases). From germline, CDR1 is DFQATT and CDR2 SNEGSKA (reference sequence). CDR3 length: 15 amino acids. This chain's CDR3 is CSARTSRLNTGEPFF. CDR3 DNA sequence: TGCAGTGCGAGAACTAGCAGATTGAACACCGGGGAGCCGTTTTTT.

This rearrangement joins TRBV6-5 to TRBJ2-2, with D maybe TRBD2 (6 bases). With 1 base removed from V and 3 bases from J, the gap between germline ends came to 12 bases. From germline, CDR1 is MNHEY and CDR2 SVGAGI. The CDR3 has 16 residues. CDR3 sequence: CASSYLGTDHTGELFF. The DNA for the CDR3 is TGTGCCAGCAGTTACTTGGGGACTGACCACACCGGGGAGCTGTTTTTT.

This clonotype appeared a few times. V and J are TRBV4-1 and TRBJ1-2; TRBD1 aligns across 8 bases. CDR1 and CDR2 (germline): MGHRA, YSYEKL. The CDR3 covers 15 residues. Trimming removed 0 bases from V and 6 bases from J; junction bases left unmatched: 6. The chain's CDR3 is CASSQDLRQGNGYTF. DNA of the CDR3: TGCGCCAGCAGCCAAGATTTGCGACAGGGGAATGGCTACACCTTC.

This clonotype appeared a few times. The chain employs TRBV6-2 or TRBV6-3 and TRBJ2-1; D uncertain. The CDR3 is 16 amino acids. Trimming pared 4 bases from V and 0 bases from J, leaving 13 bases between. Germline-derived CDR1 and CDR2 are MNHEY and SVGEGT. CDR3 in DNA: TGTGCCAGCAGTTCCTTCCTCTTGAGCTCCTACAATGAGCAGTTCTTC. Its translation is CASSSFLLSSYNEQFF.

As to this clonotype: The junction does not match germline at one end; this may be a read error. The V call is TRBV7-2, the J call TRBJ2-1; D gene unclear. The CDR3 consists of 13 residues. Germline V gene lookup returns CDR1 SGHTA and CDR2 FQGNSA. The CDR3 region is CASSFSMNNEQFF. In DNA form, the CDR3 reads TGCGCCAGCAGCTTCTCGATGAACAATGAGCAGTTCTTC.

This clonotype was seen a handful of times. The genes are TRBV12-3 or TRBV12-4 and TRBJ2-5; D perhaps matches TRBD1 (5 bases). V shed 5 bases and J shed 1 base, with 14 bases lying between them. The CDR3 is made up of 15 amino acids. The CDR3 bases are TGTGCCAGCAGTCCTACCCAGACAGTCCAAGAGACCCAGTACTTC. The encoded protein is CASSPTQTVQETQYF.